The next 24 T cell receptor beta chains were all read from a single sample in a study of blood T cell repertoires in COVID-19. Repertoires were generated with immunoSEQ multiplex PCR, while TCRdb's copy carries only in-frame clones and drops some. The sample carries over 90,000 clones, around nine tenths recorded once. The sequenced sample was peripheral blood. The receptors originated from a man older than 75 with acute or convalescent COVID-19.

The V gene is TRBV5-5, the J gene TRBJ2-5; 7 nucleotides align to TRBD1. Germline V gene sequence: CDR1 SGHKS, CDR2 YYEKEE (reference sequence). This CDR3 has 15 amino acids. With V trimmed by 4 bases and J by 4 bases, 10 bases remained unmatched. The CDR3 sequence: CASSPLQGSSETQYF. DNA for the CDR3: TGTGCCAGCAGCCCTCTACAGGGGTCGTCAGAGACCCAGTACTTC.

The chain has TRBV6-5 and TRBJ2-2; 10 positions agree with TRBD1. This CDR3 region has 15 residues. V shed 4 bases, J shed 6 bases, and the junction held 5 bases outside the gene matches. Germline V gene lookup returns CDR1 MNHEY and CDR2 SVGAGI. CDR3 amino acids: CASSSRTGGSGELFF. The CDR3 DNA reads as TGTGCCAGCAGTTCCCGGACAGGGGGGTCCGGGGAGCTGTTTTTT.

As DNA, the CDR3 is TGTGCCAGCAGACGACAGGGGTGGACAGACACCATATATTTT. Its translation is CASRRQGWTDTIYF. The chain has TRBV6-6 and TRBJ1-3, with 8 nucleotides matching TRBD1. CDR1 and CDR2 (germline): MNHNY, SVGAGI (reference sequence). Trimming removed 6 bases from V and 8 bases from J; junction bases left unmatched: 9. The length of the CDR3 is 14 residues.

J is TRBJ1-2 and V is TRBV27, with TRBD1 identical over 9 bases. The V and J ends lost 4 bases and 9 bases, in that order; junction bases with no gene match: 3. CDR1 and CDR2 (germline): MNHEY, SMNVEV (reference sequence). The CDR3 loop spans 12 amino acids. The DNA for the CDR3 is TGTGCCAGCAGTTCGGGACAGGGACGCTACACCTTC. It yields the protein CASSSGQGRYTF.

CDR3 protein: CASSLSPGQWYEQYF. The CDR3 DNA reads TGTGCCAGCAGCTTAAGTCCGGGACAGTGGTACGAGCAGTACTTC. The chain couples TRBV7-2 to TRBJ2-7; 7 bases fit TRBD1. CDR3 length: 15 residues. V trimming: 2 bases; J trimming: 4 bases; junction bases outside the gene matches: 8. Per germline, CDR1 SGHTA and CDR2 FQGNSA.

The chain joins TRBV7-2 to TRBJ2-5, with 14 bases matching TRBD2. The CDR3 runs 16 residues. Trimming removed 5 bases from V and 3 bases from J; junction bases left unmatched: 5. The germline gives CDR1 SGHTA, CDR2 FQGNSA. CDR3 bases: TGTGCCAGCAGCCCTCGACTAGCGGGAGGGGAAGAGACCCAGTACTTC. Its translation: CASSPRLAGGEETQYF.

V is TRBV19 and J is TRBJ1-1; TRBD1 might be the D (6 bases). This CDR3 has 13 residues. Germline CDR1 reads LNHDA; CDR2 reads SQIVND (reference sequence). V was clipped by 8 bases and J by 5 bases, with 15 bases between them. CDR3 nucleotide sequence: TGTGCCAGTGTCCGCGGGGGCGGGACTGAAGCTTTCTTT. It yields the protein CASVRGGGTEAFF.

J is TRBJ2-7 and V is TRBV5-1; D is uncertain. The V and J ends lost 0 bases and 4 bases respectively, with 8 bases between them. The CDR3 has 13 amino acids. The germline gives CDR1 SGHRS, CDR2 YFSETQ. The CDR3 nucleotides are TGCGCCAGCAGCTTGGATGGCCGATACGAGCAGTACTTC. Translating gives CASSLDGRYEQYF.

The chain carries TRBV20-1 and TRBJ1-2; the D is unclear. Trimming removed 6 bases at V and 8 bases at J, with 7 bases between. This CDR3 region has 9 residues. Germline CDR1 DFQATT, CDR2 SNEGSKA (reference sequence). DNA for the CDR3: TGCAGTGCCCACCGGGGCTACACCTTC. Its protein is CSAHRGYTF.

With regard to this clone: At one end the junction does not follow the germline gene, possibly because of a read error. The rearrangement joins TRBV11-3 to TRBJ2-1, with D unresolved. The CDR3 has 14 residues. CDR1 and CDR2 (germline): SGHNT, YENEEA. The CDR3 DNA follows: TGTGTCAGCAGCTTAGTTTCAGGTGACAATGAGCAGTTCTTC. Its protein is CVSSLVSGDNEQFF.

The V and J genes are TRBV28 and TRBJ2-5; TRBD1 aligns across 8 bases. Unmatched junction bases numbered 9, after V lost 5 bases and J lost 4 bases. Germline-derived CDR1 and CDR2 are MDHEN and SYDVKM. The length of the CDR3 is 15 residues. The CDR3 sequence is CASSTPTGAVETQYF. CDR3 bases: TGTGCCAGCAGTACCCCGACAGGGGCGGTAGAGACCCAGTACTTC.

This rearrangement joins TRBV5-1 to TRBJ1-2, with 12 nucleotides matching TRBD1. This CDR3 comprises 14 residues. CDR1 is SGHRS, CDR2 YFSETQ, per germline. Trimming removed 9 bases from V and 1 base from J; junction bases left unmatched: 4. The CDR3 here is CATGQGANNYGYTF. The CDR3 region has the DNA TGCGCCACGGGACAGGGGGCGAATAACTATGGCTACACCTTC.

The V call is TRBV6-5, the J call TRBJ1-1; D unclear. The CDR3 consists of 13 residues. CDR1 is MNHEY, CDR2 SVGAGI, per germline. V was clipped by 0 bases and J by 3 bases, with 5 bases between them. The CDR3: CASSYSPDTEAFF. Written as DNA, the CDR3 is TGTGCCAGCAGTTACTCCCCTGACACTGAAGCTTTCTTT.

J is TRBJ1-2 and V is TRBV3-1 (or the pseudogene TRBV3-2); D ambiguous. Germline V gene lookup returns CDR1 LGHDT and CDR2 YNNKEL (reference sequence). This CDR3 is built from 12 residues. V lost 4 bases and J 8 bases, leaving 11 bases between the germline ends. CDR3 coding DNA: TGTGCCAGCAGCCTCGCGCTCCGAGGCTACACCTTC. Translation gives CASSLALRGYTF.

The V gene is TRBV15, the J gene TRBJ2-1; TRBD2 matches at 10 bases. Germline V gene data show CDR1 as LNHNV and CDR2 as YYDKDF (reference sequence). The CDR3 has 16 residues. Unmatched junction bases numbered 6, after V lost 3 bases and J lost 4 bases. The CDR3: CATSSFLAGVYNEQFF. For the CDR3, the DNA is TGTGCCACCAGCAGTTTCCTAGCGGGAGTTTACAATGAGCAGTTCTTC.

The chain employs TRBV7-9 and TRBJ2-1; 14 bases are a match to TRBD2. The V gene end was trimmed by 6 bases and the J gene end by 7 bases; junction bases not matched to a gene: 2. CDR3 length equals 14 residues. Germline CDR1 is SEHNR and CDR2 is FQNEAQ (reference sequence). The CDR3 is CASRRLAGGNEQFF. Here the CDR3 DNA reads TGTGCCAGCAGGCGACTAGCGGGAGGGAATGAGCAGTTCTTC.

This chain joins TRBV2 and TRBJ2-3, with 8 positions matching TRBD2. Trimming cost V 7 bases and J 9 bases; bases outside gene matches: 6. CDR1 is SNHLY and CDR2 is FYNNEI in the germline V gene. The length of the CDR3 is 12 residues. The CDR3 loop is CASKWGLETQYF. In nucleotides, the CDR3 is TGTGCCAGCAAATGGGGACTAGAGACGCAGTATTTT.

The genes are TRBV29-1 and TRBJ2-1; 12 bases fit TRBD2. This CDR3 comprises 13 residues. Germline V gene sequence: CDR1 SQVTM, CDR2 ANQGSEA. V shed 4 bases, J shed 6 bases, and the junction held 1 base outside the gene matches. The CDR3 sequence is CSVGTSGVNEQFF. Written as DNA, the CDR3 is TGCAGCGTTGGGACTAGCGGGGTCAATGAGCAGTTCTTC.

The chain employs TRBV30 and TRBJ2-3; weak D call: TRBD1 (6 bases). Trimming removed 0 bases from V and 2 bases from J, with 15 bases in between. The CDR3 contains 16 residues. Germline V gene data show CDR1 as GTSNPN and CDR2 as SVGIG (reference sequence). In DNA form, the CDR3 reads TGTGCCTGGAGTGTAGGGCAGGGGCGGGTCACAGATACGCAGTATTTT. This translates into CAWSVGQGRVTDTQYF.

The chain links TRBV5-4 to TRBJ1-2, with D possibly TRBD1 on 5 matching bases. From germline, CDR1 is SGHNT and CDR2 YYREEE (reference sequence). The CDR3 covers 15 residues. Trimming pared 3 bases from V and 10 bases from J, leaving 22 bases between. DNA for the CDR3: TGTGCCAGCAGCTACAACGCCGGACAAGGCCCAACCTACACCTTC. It yields the protein CASSYNAGQGPTYTF. Combining the CDR3 with reference TRBV5-4 and TRBJ1-2 gives the whole variable domain ETGVTQSPTHLIKTRGQQVTLRCSSQSGHNTVSWYQQALGQGPQFIFQYYREEENGRGNFPPRFSGLQFPNYSSELNVNALELDDSALYLCASSYNAGQGPTYTFGSGTRLTVV.

The V call is TRBV3-1 (or the pseudogene TRBV3-2), the J call TRBJ2-7, with no clear D. The germline V gene has CDR1 LGHDT and CDR2 YNNKEL (reference sequence). The CDR3 sequence is 12 residues long. The germline V and J ends were trimmed by 4 bases and 5 bases, with 9 bases remaining between them. The CDR3 spells CASSPGSHEQYF. Here the CDR3 DNA reads TGTGCCAGCAGCCCCGGGTCCCACGAGCAGTACTTC.

The V gene is TRBV7-3, the J gene TRBJ2-3; 8 nucleotides line up with TRBD2. CDR1 is SGHTA and CDR2 is FQGTGA in the germline V gene. This CDR3 is 14 amino acids long. The V and J ends lost 2 bases and 2 bases, in that order; junction bases with no gene match: 0. The CDR3 loop is CASSLGLATDTQYF. CDR3 coding DNA: TGTGCCAGCAGCTTAGGACTAGCCACAGATACGCAGTATTTT.

This rearrangement joins TRBV5-4 to TRBJ2-3; 7 bases match TRBD2. With V trimmed by 3 bases and J by 2 bases, 12 bases remained unmatched. This CDR3 comprises 17 residues. Per the germline V gene, CDR1 is SGHNT and CDR2 is YYREEE (reference sequence). In DNA form, the CDR3 reads TGTGCCAGCAGCTCGTCTCTTGGGGGAGGGCCCACAGATACGCAGTATTTT. This encodes CASSSSLGGGPTDTQYF.

V gene TRBV11-3 combines with J gene TRBJ2-1, with TRBD1 matching over 7 bases. V lost 5 bases to trimming and J lost 2 bases; unmatched junction nucleotides: 6. Per the germline V gene, CDR1 is SGHNT and CDR2 is YENEEA. The CDR3 is 15 amino acids. The CDR3 nucleotides are TGTGCCAGCAGCAAGGGGACAGCTACCTACAATGAGCAGTTCTTC. Its protein is CASSKGTATYNEQFF.